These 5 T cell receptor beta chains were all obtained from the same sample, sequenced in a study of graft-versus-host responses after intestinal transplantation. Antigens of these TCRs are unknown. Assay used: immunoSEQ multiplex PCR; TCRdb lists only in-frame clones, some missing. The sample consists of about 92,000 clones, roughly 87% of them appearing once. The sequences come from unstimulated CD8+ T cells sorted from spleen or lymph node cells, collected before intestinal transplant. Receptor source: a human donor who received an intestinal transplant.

Here the CDR3 reads CASSAQAGTSGYNEQFF. DNA for the CDR3: TGTGCCAGCAGCGCCCAGGCAGGGACTAGCGGTTACAATGAGCAGTTCTTC. The gene calls are TRBV7-9 and TRBJ2-1; 11 positions agree with TRBD2. The CDR3 runs to 17 residues. V lost 5 bases to trimming and J lost 4 bases; unmatched junction nucleotides: 10. Germline loops: CDR1 SEHNR, CDR2 FQNEAQ (reference sequence).

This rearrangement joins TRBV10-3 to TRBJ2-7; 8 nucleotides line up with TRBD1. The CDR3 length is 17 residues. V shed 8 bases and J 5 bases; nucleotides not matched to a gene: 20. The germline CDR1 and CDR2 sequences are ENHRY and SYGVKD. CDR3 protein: CAISYSGGADSWDEQYF. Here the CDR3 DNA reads TGTGCCATCTCATATTCAGGGGGCGCGGACTCCTGGGACGAGCAGTACTTC.

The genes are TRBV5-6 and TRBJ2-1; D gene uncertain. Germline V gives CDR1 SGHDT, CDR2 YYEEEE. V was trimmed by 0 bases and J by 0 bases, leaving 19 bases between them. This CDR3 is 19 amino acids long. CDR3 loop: CASSLALSNFPPSYNEQFF. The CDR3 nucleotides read TGTGCCAGCAGCTTGGCCCTATCAAACTTTCCTCCCTCCTACAATGAGCAGTTCTTC.

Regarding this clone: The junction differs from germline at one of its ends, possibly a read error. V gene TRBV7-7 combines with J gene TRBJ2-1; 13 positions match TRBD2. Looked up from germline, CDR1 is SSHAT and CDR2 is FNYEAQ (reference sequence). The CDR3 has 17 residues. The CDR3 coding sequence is TGTGCTAGCAGCAGGACTAGCGGGAGTGCTCAGTACAATGAGCAGTTCTTC. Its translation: CASSRTSGSAQYNEQFF.

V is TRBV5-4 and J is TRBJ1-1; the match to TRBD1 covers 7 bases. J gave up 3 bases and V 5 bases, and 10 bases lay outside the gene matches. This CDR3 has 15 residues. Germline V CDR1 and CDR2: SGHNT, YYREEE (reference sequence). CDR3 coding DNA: TGTGCCAGCAGACGACAGGGAGGGGAGGACACTGAAGCTTTCTTT. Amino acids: CASRRQGGEDTEAFF.